This T cell receptor (beta chain) derives from a study of blood T cell repertoires in COVID-19. Study in general: Acute-phase and convalescent COVID-19 samples originated in the United States, Italy and Spain.

Method: immunoSEQ multiplex PCR; TCRdb's copy keeps in-frame clones and lacks some. This sample has some 250,000 clones, with around 82% found just once. The TCR comes from an elderly man with acute or convalescent COVID-19. The sample consisted of peripheral blood.

DNA for the CDR3: TGTGCCAGCTCACCAGGGCAGGTTAGGGCTTTCTTT. Its translation is CASSPGQVRAFF. The chain has TRBV18 and TRBJ1-1; D is uncertain. The length of the CDR3 is 12 residues. CDR1 and CDR2 from the germline V gene are KGHSH and LQKENI. V shed 2 bases and J shed 11 bases, with 12 bases lying between them.